These T cell receptor beta chains were read from a single sample in a study of blood T cell repertoires in COVID-19. The protocol was immunoSEQ multiplex PCR, while the TCRdb copy is restricted to in-frame clones and leaves out a portion. The table shows about 190,000 clones, with just under 80% occurring only once. Material: peripheral blood. These receptors were taken from a woman of 80 years or more with active or convalescent COVID-19. Each CDR3 is given with its conserved first and last residue. Each record gives: D gene, clone size, V gene, J gene, CDR3 DNA, CDR3 protein. The D gene is left open where the match is weak. The size of a clone is reported for some rows only, either as once, few or many, or as a class for expanded clones.

>TRBD1|NA|TRBV28|TRBJ1-5
TGTGCCAGCAGGCCGACAGGGATGGGCAATCAGCCCCAGCATTTT
CASRPTGMGNQPQHF
>NA|NA|TRBV29-1|TRBJ1-5
TGCAGCGTTGCTCGGGGTAGCAATCAGCCCCAGCATTTT
CSVARGSNQPQHF
>TRBD1|NA|TRBV28|TRBJ2-7
TGTGCCAGCAGTTTATATCCATCCTTGGACAGGGACGGCCACGAGCAGTACTTC
CASSLYPSLDRDGHEQYF
>TRBD1|few|TRBV19|TRBJ2-7
TGTGCCAGTAGTTTTATCGGACAGGGACTGAACGAGCAGTACTTC
CASSFIGQGLNEQYF
>NA|NA|TRBV7-9|TRBJ1-1
TGTGCCTGCTCTAGGGTAGAGGGGAACACTGAAGCTTTCTTT
CACSRVEGNTEAFF
>NA|NA|TRBV10-3|TRBJ1-4
TGTGCCATCAGTGAGTCTGCGGTTGAAAAACTGTTTTTT
CAISESAVEKLFF
>NA|NA|TRBV10-3|TRBJ2-3
TGTGCCATCAGTGAGAGAGGGGGGGCCTCCACAGATACGCAGTATTTT
CAISERGGASTDTQYF
>TRBD1|NA|TRBV24-1|TRBJ2-3
TGTGCCACCAGCCCCATTCGGGGGACAGGGGGTGCAGATACGCAGTATTTT
CATSPIRGTGGADTQYF
>TRBD1|NA|TRBV6-2/TRBV6-3|TRBJ1-2
TGTGCCAGCAGCCGCCTAACAGGGGGCGAGCGAGGCTACACCTTC
CASSRLTGGERGYTF
>TRBD1|NA|TRBV19|TRBJ1-5
TGTGCCAGTAGTCCAGGGGGACAGGGGATGGTAAGGCCCCAGCATTTT
CASSPGGQGMVRPQHF
>NA|NA|TRBV6-5|TRBJ1-1
TGTGCCAGCAGCCGGGGAGGGAAGGAAGCTTTCTTT
CASSRGGKEAFF